The next 2 T cell receptor beta chains were all read from a single sample in a study of radiation and T cells in renal cell carcinoma. Time point meaning: baseline pretreatment blood. Treatment noted: 15 Gy SBRT to primary tumor, nephrectomy 4 weeks later. The protocol was immunoSEQ multiplex PCR, while the TCRdb copy is restricted to in-frame clones and leaves out a portion. This repertoire shows around 46,000 clones, approximately 83% found once; its top ten account for around 29%. The sequencing used blood, collected from a patient whose treatment included radiotherapy and nephrectomy. The source of these receptors is a woman in her sixties or seventies with renal cell carcinoma.

The sample holds one count of this clone. The CDR3 sequence is CASSVLGPGGNNQPQHF. The CDR3 DNA sequence: TGTGCCAGCTCTGTTCTGGGGCCAGGGGGCAACAATCAGCCCCAGCATTTT. The V gene is TRBV18, the J gene TRBJ1-5; 8 nucleotides align to TRBD1. The germline CDR1 and CDR2 sequences are KGHSH and LQKENI. This CDR3 spans 17 amino acids. V gave up 6 bases and J gave up 3 bases; unmatched junction bases: 13.

The chain combines TRBV16 with TRBJ2-7; possible D gene TRBD2, 6 bases. V was cut by 7 bases and J by 4 bases, with 11 bases left in between. This CDR3 has 12 amino acids. The germline gives CDR1 KGHSY, CDR2 FQNENV. The CDR3 DNA follows: TGTGCCAGCAACCCCGGGAGTTACGAGCAGTACTTC. This codes for CASNPGSYEQYF. Combining the CDR3 with reference TRBV16 and TRBJ2-7 gives the whole variable domain GEEVAQTPKHLVRGEGQKAKLYCAPIKGHSYVFWYQQVLKNEFKFLISFQNENVFDETGMPKERFSAKCLPNSPCSLEIQATKLEDSAVYFCASNPGSYEQYFGPGTRLTVT.